These 13 T cell receptor beta chains originate from one sample sequenced in a study of blood T cell repertoires in COVID-19. The protocol was immunoSEQ multiplex PCR, while the TCRdb copy is restricted to in-frame clones and leaves out a portion. The table lists about 290,000 clones, 85% to 90% of them singletons. The sample was peripheral blood. These TCRs come from a man in his forties with acute or convalescent COVID-19.

The chain joins TRBV6-5 to TRBJ1-2; 7 positions match TRBD1. This CDR3 region has 14 residues. Trimming at V came to 4 bases and at J to 6 bases, leaving 8 bases not matched to a gene. Germline V gene lookup returns CDR1 MNHEY and CDR2 SVGAGI. CDR3 sequence reads: CASSFRQGHNGYTF. CDR3 in DNA: TGTGCCAGCAGTTTTAGACAGGGTCACAATGGCTACACCTTC.

This clone was detected once. The V call is TRBV7-6, the J call TRBJ2-3; 10 nucleotides agree with TRBD2. The CDR3 contains 18 residues. The germline V gene encodes CDR1 SGHVS and CDR2 FNYEAQ. Trimming removed 4 bases from V and 0 bases from J; junction bases left unmatched: 10. DNA for the CDR3: TGTGCCAGCAGCTCGGGCCAGCGGGGGGGCCGGAGCACAGATACGCAGTATTTT. Protein product: CASSSGQRGGRSTDTQYF.

This clone was seen once. This chain uses TRBV5-1 with TRBJ1-1; the D gene is possibly TRBD1 (6 bases). This CDR3 spans 15 amino acids. Trimming removed 5 bases at V and 1 base at J, with 15 bases between. Per germline, CDR1 SGHRS and CDR2 YFSETQ. Written as DNA, the CDR3 is TGCGCCAGCAGGATACCGGGACAACAGAACACTGAAGCTTTCTTT. Translated, it gives CASRIPGQQNTEAFF.

This clone was recorded once. The CDR3 here is CASSQKETATYEQYF. CDR3 sequence (DNA): TGTGCCAGCAGCCAAAAAGAGACAGCTACCTACGAGCAGTACTTC. V is TRBV4-2 and J is TRBJ2-7, with TRBD1 as a possible D gene (5 bases). The CDR3 extends over 15 amino acids. V lost 2 bases, J lost 2 bases, and 13 bases lay in between. From germline, CDR1 is LGHNA and CDR2 YNFKEQ.

This clone was counted between two and nine times. The V and J genes are TRBV10-3 and TRBJ1-5; 10 bases agree with TRBD1. The V segment lost 2 bases and the J segment 4 bases; nucleotides outside the gene matches: 5. Germline-derived CDR1 and CDR2 are ENHRY and SYGVKD. The CDR3 loop spans 16 amino acids. CDR3 in amino acids: CAISEAGTGENQPQHF. For the CDR3, the DNA is TGTGCCATCAGTGAGGCCGGGACAGGGGAAAATCAGCCCCAGCATTTT.

The V gene is TRBV29-1, the J gene TRBJ2-7, with D possibly being TRBD2 (5 bases). Germline V lookup: CDR1 SQVTM, CDR2 ANQGSEA. Trimming left V 5 bases short and J 5 bases short, with 19 bases between. This CDR3 has 14 amino acids. CDR3 bases: TGCAGCGTTCGACGGGGATCCGAAATGGACGAGCAGTACTTC. It is translated as CSVRRGSEMDEQYF.

This clone was seen a single time. In DNA, the CDR3 is TGTGCCAGCAGTCAGACCGGGACAGATTACTCTGGAAACACCATATATTTT. Translating it yields CASSQTGTDYSGNTIYF. V and J are TRBV3-1 (or the pseudogene TRBV3-2) and TRBJ1-3; 7 bases are shared with TRBD1. CDR3 length: 17 amino acids. Germline V lookup: CDR1 LGHDT, CDR2 YNNKEL (reference sequence). V trimming: 6 bases; J trimming: 0 bases; junction bases outside the gene matches: 11.

This rearrangement joins TRBV7-2 to TRBJ2-3; TRBD2 matches at 14 bases. This CDR3 region has 15 residues. Germline V gene sequence: CDR1 SGHTA, CDR2 FQGNSA. The ends lost 4 bases at V and 14 bases at J; junction bases unmatched: 11. DNA for the CDR3: TGTGCCAGCAGCTCCCAACGACTAGCGGGGGGGGCAAGGTATTTT. Its protein product is CASSSQRLAGGARYF.

The chain is built from TRBV19 and TRBJ2-6; 11 bases fit TRBD1. This CDR3 is built from 19 residues. After removal of 0 bases from V and 4 bases from J, the junction contained 8 bases not matched to a gene. Germline loops: CDR1 LNHDA, CDR2 SQIVND (reference sequence). The CDR3 region has the DNA TGTGCCAGTAGTATAGATCGCAGGACAGGGGGCTCCGGGGCCAACGTCCTGACTTTC. This encodes CASSIDRRTGGSGANVLTF.

The gene calls are TRBV20-1 and TRBJ2-7; TRBD2 is a possible D gene (6 bases). Trimming pared 3 bases from V and 5 bases from J, leaving 14 bases between. CDR1 DFQATT and CDR2 SNEGSKA come from the germline V gene (reference sequence). The CDR3 is made up of 13 amino acids. CDR3 sequence reads: CSASRGTLDEQYF. In DNA, the CDR3 is TGCAGTGCTAGTAGAGGGACTCTCGACGAGCAGTACTTC.

This rearrangement joins TRBV4-2 to TRBJ2-3; TRBD2 is a possible D gene (6 bases). CDR1 is LGHNA and CDR2 is YNFKEQ in the germline V gene. This CDR3 has 16 residues. V was cut by 4 bases and J by 0 bases, with 14 bases left in between. CDR3 in amino acids: CASSRRTGASTDTQYF. CDR3 sequence (DNA): TGTGCCAGCAGCCGGCGGACGGGAGCCAGCACAGATACGCAGTATTTT.

The chain joins TRBV9 to TRBJ1-2; unclear D gene. CDR1 and CDR2 from the germline V gene are SGDLS and YYNGEE. Trimming left V 1 base short and J 2 bases short, with 3 bases between. This CDR3 has 12 amino acids. CDR3 in DNA: TGTGCCAGCAGCGTATCAAACTATGGCTACACCTTC. Protein sequence: CASSVSNYGYTF. Full variable domain (outside the CDR3, taken from reference TRBV9 and TRBJ1-2): DSGVTQTPKHLITATGQRVTLRCSPRSGDLSVYWYQQSLDQGLQFLIQYYNGEERAKGNILERFSAQQFPDLHSELNLSSLELGDSALYFCASSVSNYGYTFGSGTRLTVV.

V usage is TRBV2 and J usage is TRBJ1-1; D remains ambiguous. V lost 3 bases, J lost 3 bases, and 11 bases lay in between. The CDR3 has 14 amino acids. Looked up from germline, CDR1 is SNHLY and CDR2 is FYNNEI. The CDR3 sequence: CASSDEGMDTEAFF. The CDR3 nucleotides are TGTGCCAGCAGTGATGAGGGTATGGACACTGAAGCTTTCTTT. The full variable domain, with the rest looked up from reference TRBV2 and TRBJ1-1, is EPEVTQTPSHQVTQMGQEVILRCVPISNHLYFYWYRQILGQKVEFLVSFYNNEISEKSEIFDDQFSVERPDGSNFTLKIRSTKLEDSAMYFCASSDEGMDTEAFFGQGTRLTVV.